A selection of T cell receptor beta chains follows, all from one sample in a study of blood T cell repertoires in COVID-19. Sequencing used immunoSEQ multiplex PCR; TCRdb keeps in-frame clones, though not all of them. The sample has under 100,000 clones; around four fifths are singletons. Sequenced material: peripheral blood. Source of these receptors: a woman in her 70s with active or convalescent COVID-19. CDR3s leave out the opening cysteine and the closing phenylalanine or tryptophan.

CDR3aa	v_gene	j_gene	len
ASSHVGGTANTEAF	TRBV3-1/TRBV3-2	TRBJ1-1	14
ASSYQGLSYEQY	TRBV7-9	TRBJ2-7	12
ASSWDTYYEQY	TRBV5-1	TRBJ2-7	11
ASSLGGGFDEQY	TRBV28	TRBJ2-7	12
ASSNSGGNTDTQY	TRBV28	TRBJ2-3	13
ASSYTQQETQY	TRBV7-2	TRBJ2-5	11
ATSDAGGNQPQH	TRBV24-1	TRBJ1-5	12
ASSLQGSNYGYT	TRBV27	TRBJ1-2	12
SVGRPNEKLF	TRBV29-1	TRBJ1-4	10
ATQGQINTEAF	TRBV24-1	TRBJ1-1	11
ASSPQRTGSNEQF	TRBV4-3	TRBJ2-1	13
ASTPPGVNYGYT	TRBV28	TRBJ1-2	12
ASSRETGDYGYT	TRBV18	TRBJ1-2	12
ATSDFGEISPDTQY	TRBV24-1	TRBJ2-3	14
AVSGGTSSYNEQF	TRBV11-2	TRBJ2-1	13
ASSPSGTGGYEQY	TRBV6-5	TRBJ2-7	13
ASRWTSGGYNEQF	TRBV2	TRBJ2-1	13
ASSLDRGYEQY	TRBV7-2	TRBJ2-7	11
ASSFVREPSYEQY	TRBV4-3	TRBJ2-7	13
ASSDRTPGGDGYGYT	TRBV2	TRBJ1-2	15
AISVVGTGADTQY	TRBV10-3	TRBJ2-3	13
ASTTVGGSSYEQY	TRBV27	TRBJ2-7	13
ASGRGGTDTQY	TRBV12-5	TRBJ2-3	11
ASSKTSGGTGTGELF	TRBV3-1/TRBV3-2	TRBJ2-2	15
ASSSDPSGEQF	TRBV5-1	TRBJ2-1	11
ASSFTGTKDSDTQY	TRBV7-2	TRBJ2-3	14
ASSLIGGPGGYT	TRBV28	TRBJ1-2	12
ASSLPGLARDTQY	TRBV28	TRBJ2-3	13
ASRTGTGLTKLF	TRBV5-1	TRBJ1-4	12
ASSHAGDYGYT	TRBV7-2	TRBJ1-2	11
ASSFQGAQGYT	TRBV6-6	TRBJ1-2	11
ASSLGQGVEQF	TRBV3-1/TRBV3-2	TRBJ2-1	11
ASSFAGTDSPGELF	TRBV6-6	TRBJ2-2	14
ASTGTGSYEQY	TRBV19	TRBJ2-7	11
ASSKGISGGAWGTEAF	TRBV21-1	TRBJ1-1	16
ASKLGDTYNEQF	TRBV5-1	TRBJ2-1	12
ASTQSTDTQY	TRBV28	TRBJ2-3	10
ASRLAGWSSYNEQF	TRBV19	TRBJ2-1	14
ASSTDTNTGELF	TRBV5-1	TRBJ2-2	12
ASSRQVVYEQY	TRBV6-2/TRBV6-3	TRBJ2-7	11
ASSAGRGRTEQF	TRBV2	TRBJ2-1	12
ASSSGTSGNEQF	TRBV5-1	TRBJ2-1	12
ASSETPGQTYEQY	TRBV2	TRBJ2-7	13
ASSLLGVGYYEQY	TRBV5-6	TRBJ2-7	13
ASSSTSGGANEQF	TRBV5-5	TRBJ2-1	13